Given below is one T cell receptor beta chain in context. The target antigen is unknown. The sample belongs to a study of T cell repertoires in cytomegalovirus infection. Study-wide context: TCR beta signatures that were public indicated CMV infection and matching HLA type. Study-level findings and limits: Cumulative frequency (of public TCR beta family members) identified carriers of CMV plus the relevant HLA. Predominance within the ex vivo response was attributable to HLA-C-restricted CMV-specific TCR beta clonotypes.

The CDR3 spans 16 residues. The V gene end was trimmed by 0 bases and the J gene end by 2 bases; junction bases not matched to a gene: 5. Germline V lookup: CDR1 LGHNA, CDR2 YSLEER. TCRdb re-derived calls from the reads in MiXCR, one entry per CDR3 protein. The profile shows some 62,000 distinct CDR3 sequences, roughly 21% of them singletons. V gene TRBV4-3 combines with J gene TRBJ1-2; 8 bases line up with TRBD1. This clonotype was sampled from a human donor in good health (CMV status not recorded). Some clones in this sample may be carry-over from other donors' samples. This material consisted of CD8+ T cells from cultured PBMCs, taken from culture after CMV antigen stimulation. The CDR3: CASSQEGQEENYGYTF. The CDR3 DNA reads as TGCGCCAGCAGCCAAGAGGGACAGGAAGAAAACTATGGCTACACCTTC.